Listed below are T cell receptor beta chains from one sample, sequenced in a study of cytomegalovirus exposure and HLA in healthy donors. Sequencing was performed with immunoSEQ multiplex PCR; in TCRdb, only in-frame clones are kept and a portion is missing. The table lists about 150,000 clones, 85% of them singletons, with 1% in the top ten. Sequencing input: PBMCs. These receptors were taken from a boy aged 2 to 10 in good health and CMV-seronegative. Each CDR3 is given with its conserved first and last residue. D genes are given only for firm matches. Size is omitted from some rows. Given values are once, few, many or a class for expanded clones.

v_call: TRBV30
d_call: NA
clone_size: NA
j_call: TRBJ2-3
cdr3_nt: TGTGCCTGGGCCCAGATGAGCACAGATACGCAGTATTTT
cdr3_aa: CAWAQMSTDTQYF

v_call: TRBV6-1
d_call: NA
clone_size: NA
j_call: TRBJ2-1
cdr3_nt: TGTGCCAGCAGTGACCTCCCCCGGGTCTACAATGAGCAGTTCTTC
cdr3_aa: CASSDLPRVYNEQFF

v_call: TRBV5-1
d_call: TRBD1
clone_size: NA
j_call: TRBJ1-3
cdr3_nt: TGCGCCAGCAGCTTGGGATCAGCACCGGGACAGGGGAGTCCCGGGAACACCATATATTTT
cdr3_aa: CASSLGSAPGQGSPGNTIYF

v_call: TRBV15
d_call: NA
clone_size: NA
j_call: TRBJ1-6
cdr3_nt: TGTGCCACCAGCGTTGCCCCTCGGGGTCCTAATTCACCCCTCCACTTT
cdr3_aa: CATSVAPRGPNSPLHF

v_call: TRBV7-9
d_call: TRBD2
clone_size: NA
j_call: TRBJ2-7
cdr3_nt: TGTTCCAGCAGCTTAGGGGTAGCGGGCGGCGAATACGAGCAGTACTTC
cdr3_aa: CSSSLGVAGGEYEQYF

v_call: TRBV6-1
d_call: NA
clone_size: NA
j_call: TRBJ1-2
cdr3_nt: TGTGCCAGCAGACCCCGCGGGGATGGAGGCTACACCTTC
cdr3_aa: CASRPRGDGGYTF

v_call: TRBV29-1
d_call: NA
clone_size: NA
j_call: TRBJ1-2
cdr3_nt: TGCAGCGTTCACGAGGGGGTAGTAGATGGCTACACCTTC
cdr3_aa: CSVHEGVVDGYTF

v_call: TRBV6-1
d_call: NA
clone_size: NA
j_call: TRBJ1-5
cdr3_nt: TGTGCCAGCAGTGAATCAGGCGAGGGTCAGCCCCAGCATTTT
cdr3_aa: CASSESGEGQPQHF

v_call: TRBV7-2
d_call: NA
clone_size: NA
j_call: TRBJ2-1
cdr3_nt: TGTGCCAGCAGCTTCGATCTAGCGATCTCACACAATGAGCAGTTCTTC
cdr3_aa: CASSFDLAISHNEQFF

v_call: TRBV5-1
d_call: TRBD2
clone_size: NA
j_call: TRBJ2-7
cdr3_nt: TGCGCCAGCAGCTTCGGGACCTGGGGGGGCGAGCAGTACTTC
cdr3_aa: CASSFGTWGGEQYF

v_call: TRBV7-9
d_call: TRBD1
clone_size: NA
j_call: TRBJ1-1
cdr3_nt: TGTGCCAGCAGCCGGGGGGGACAGGGTGACACTGAAGCTTTCTTT
cdr3_aa: CASSRGGQGDTEAFF

v_call: TRBV2
d_call: NA
clone_size: NA
j_call: TRBJ1-4
cdr3_nt: TGTGCCAGCAGGGGCCCAGCCCCAACTAATGAAAAACTGTTTTTT
cdr3_aa: CASRGPAPTNEKLFF

v_call: TRBV5-1
d_call: TRBD1
clone_size: NA
j_call: TRBJ2-2
cdr3_nt: TGCGCCAGCAGCTTGGTCGGTGGGACAGTTAACACCGGGGAGCTGTTTTTT
cdr3_aa: CASSLVGGTVNTGELFF

v_call: TRBV18
d_call: NA
clone_size: NA
j_call: TRBJ1-3
cdr3_nt: TGTGCCAGCTCACTTGTCGGGACTGTGGGAAACACCATATATTTT
cdr3_aa: CASSLVGTVGNTIYF

v_call: TRBV28
d_call: NA
clone_size: few
j_call: TRBJ2-1
cdr3_nt: TGTGCCAGCAGCGAGGAAGGATTTTACTACAATGAGCAGTTCTTC
cdr3_aa: CASSEEGFYYNEQFF

v_call: TRBV28
d_call: TRBD1
clone_size: few
j_call: TRBJ1-1
cdr3_nt: TGTGCCAGCAGGTCTGCACAGGGGGTAAACACTGAAGCTTTCTTT
cdr3_aa: CASRSAQGVNTEAFF

v_call: TRBV5-6
d_call: NA
clone_size: NA
j_call: TRBJ2-2
cdr3_nt: TGTGCCAGCAGCCCTGAGCGGTTCGCGAACACCGGGGAGCTGTTTTTT
cdr3_aa: CASSPERFANTGELFF

v_call: TRBV5-6
d_call: NA
clone_size: NA
j_call: TRBJ2-3
cdr3_nt: TGTGCCAGCAGCTTGGCTCTGTTCCAGGGCACAGATACGCAGTATTTT
cdr3_aa: CASSLALFQGTDTQYF

v_call: TRBV28
d_call: TRBD1
clone_size: once
j_call: TRBJ2-2
cdr3_nt: TGTGCCAGCAGTGAGGGACAGGCGAACACCGGGGAGCTGTTTTTT
cdr3_aa: CASSEGQANTGELFF

v_call: TRBV4-2
d_call: TRBD1
clone_size: NA
j_call: TRBJ2-6
cdr3_nt: TGTGCCAGCAGCCACAGACAGGGGGTGAGCTCTGGGGCCAACGTCCTGACTTTC
cdr3_aa: CASSHRQGVSSGANVLTF